This T cell receptor (beta chain) derives from a study of blood T cells in healthy people across ages. The overall study: Template switching picked up about one barcoded beta molecule for each two T cells.

This clonotype was observed a few times. After removal of 5 bases from V and 3 bases from J, the junction contained 6 bases not matched to a gene. The germline CDR1 and CDR2 sequences are SGHTA and FQGNSA. The CDR3 spans 16 residues. The use of a sample-barcoded 5' primer and a J-beta primer mix characterized a second PCR of roughly 7 to 11 cycles. Unique molecular identifiers of 12 random nucleotides labeled each cDNA. TCRdb redid the calling of the 5' RACE reads with MiXCR, one entry per CDR3 protein. The profile shows about 720,000 distinct CDR3 sequences, 22% of them singletons. Healthy Russian Caucasian donors spanned ages 6 to 90 years.

The receptor comes from a man in his 70s in good health. Sequenced input: blood. V usage is TRBV7-2 and J usage is TRBJ2-4; 11 bases fit TRBD2. The CDR3 nucleotides read TGTGCCAGCAGCCTACTAGCGGGAGTGGGCAAAAACATTCAGTACTTC. Residues: CASSLLAGVGKNIQYF.